This record concerns one T cell receptor beta chain sequence. Original processing notes: Researchers report that nucleated cell counts were estimated from reference gene primer amplification. Some clones are missing from TCRdb's copy, which holds only in-frame ones; the method was immunoSEQ multiplex PCR. V and J calls plus clone size are reproduced from that table; the DNA served to infer D and trimming. Here the sample spans under 500,000 clones, more than 80% being singletons. The V gene lost 1 base and the J gene lost 4 bases, with 4 bases spanning the gap. The germline V gene has CDR1 LGHNA and CDR2 YNFKEQ. This CDR3 is 12 amino acids long. These data originate in a study of blood T cell repertoires in COVID-19. Study-wide background: In each case, the material was cDNA or gDNA derived from T cells, B-cell-depleted T cells, or PBMCs.

Study members were between about 18 and 100 years old and lived in around 24 US regions. Sequencing was done on a sample of PBMCs or T cells enriched from blood (not recorded which). This chain uses TRBV4-2 with TRBJ1-2; D is unclear. The clonotype was recovered from a man aged 30 to 39 who had recovered from COVID-19. CDR3 sequence (DNA): TGTGCCAGCAGCCAAGCCGTCTATGGCTACACCTTC. Translated, it gives CASSQAVYGYTF.